This T cell receptor (beta chain) was sequenced for a study of blood T cells in healthy people across ages. It was with a sample-barcoded 5' primer and a J-beta primer mix that a second PCR of roughly 7 to 12 cycles was run. TCRdb analysed the 5' RACE reads with MiXCR anew, one entry per CDR3 protein. The repertoire holds roughly 650,000 distinct CDR3 sequences, with 32% as singletons. Germline CDR1 reads MGHRA; CDR2 reads YSYEKL. Trimming took 1 base from V and 9 from J, leaving 25 bases between them. The CDR3 covers 18 residues. This chain links TRBV4-1 with TRBJ2-1, with a tentative D call TRBD1 (6 bases). Sequenced material: blood. This clonotype was sampled from a woman aged 80 or older in good health. The CDR3 spells CASSQVPPRPTGTSEQFF. DNA for the CDR3: TGCGCCAGCAGCCAAGTGCCCCCCCGACCGACGGGGACAAGTGAGCAGTTCTTC.